This T cell receptor beta chain was profiled in a study of regulatory T cells in long-lasting Graves disease. This clonotype was detected a few times. Time point noted: newly diagnosed GD, antithyroid drugs for less than 3 months. PBMCs were the source of the RNA used for TCR sequencing. Building the TCR beta libraries relied on iRepertoire HTBI primers, and CDR3 regions underwent Arm-PCR. TCRdb fed the multiplex PCR reads into MiXCR, producing one record per CDR3 protein. The data hold 560,000 or so distinct CDR3 sequences, with around 15% observed a single time. Germline CDR1 and CDR2: WSHSY and SAAADI. V shed 6 bases and J 5 bases; nucleotides not matched to a gene: 6. The CDR3 length is 15 residues. These data also formed part of another study, on T cells in Graves' hyperthyroidism and ophthalmopathy. As that study records: Stable hyperthyroidism and ophthalmopathy were separated using 13 V-J signatures.

V and J are TRBV10-2 and TRBJ2-1; TRBD2 matches at 11 bases. This sequence originates from a man between 18 and 35 years old with Graves disease. Sequences were derived from peripheral blood mononuclear cells (PBMCs), sampled at new diagnosis, from a patient treated with antithyroid drugs. The CDR3: CASSPAGLADNEQFF. The CDR3 coding sequence is TGCGCCAGCAGCCCCGCGGGACTAGCGGACAATGAGCAGTTCTTC.